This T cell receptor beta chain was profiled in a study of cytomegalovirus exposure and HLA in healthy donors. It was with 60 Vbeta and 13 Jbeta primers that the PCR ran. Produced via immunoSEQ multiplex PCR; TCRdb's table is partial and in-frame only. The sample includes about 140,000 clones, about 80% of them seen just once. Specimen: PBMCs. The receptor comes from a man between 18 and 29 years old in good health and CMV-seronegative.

The chain's CDR3 is CASSLDRSHEQYF. The CDR3 DNA reads as TGCGCCAGCAGCTTAGACAGATCGCACGAGCAGTACTTC. The rearrangement uses TRBV5-1 and TRBJ2-5; D is perhaps TRBD1 (5 bases). The DNA end is a closer match to TRBJ2-7, so the J assignment may be wrong. This CDR3 has 13 amino acids. From germline, CDR1 is SGHRS and CDR2 YFSETQ.